This entry features one T cell receptor (beta chain) sequence. The data were taken from a study of blood T cell repertoires in COVID-19. Study information: From the United States, Italy and Spain came samples of acute and convalescent COVID-19. T cells, B-cell-depleted T cells, or PBMCs provided the cDNA or gDNA that served as material.

Germline V gives CDR1 SNHLY, CDR2 FYNNEI. The CDR3 consists of 14 residues. V gave up 6 bases and J gave up 4 bases; unmatched junction bases: 5. The authors' processing: Amplified reference gene primers provided the basis for estimating nucleated cell counts. TCRdb keeps only in-frame clones here, not all; method: immunoSEQ multiplex PCR. The V and J calls and clone size are taken from that table; D and trimming were inferred from the DNA. The data hold under 75,000 clones, with 80% to 90% observed a single time. The clonotype originates from a man aged 50-60 years with acute or convalescent COVID-19. The chain combines TRBV2 with TRBJ2-1; 8 bases are a match to TRBD2. The specimen sequenced was peripheral blood. The CDR3 coding sequence is TGTGCCAGCAGGACGGGAGGGGGATACAATGAGCAGTTCTTC. This translates into CASRTGGGYNEQFF.